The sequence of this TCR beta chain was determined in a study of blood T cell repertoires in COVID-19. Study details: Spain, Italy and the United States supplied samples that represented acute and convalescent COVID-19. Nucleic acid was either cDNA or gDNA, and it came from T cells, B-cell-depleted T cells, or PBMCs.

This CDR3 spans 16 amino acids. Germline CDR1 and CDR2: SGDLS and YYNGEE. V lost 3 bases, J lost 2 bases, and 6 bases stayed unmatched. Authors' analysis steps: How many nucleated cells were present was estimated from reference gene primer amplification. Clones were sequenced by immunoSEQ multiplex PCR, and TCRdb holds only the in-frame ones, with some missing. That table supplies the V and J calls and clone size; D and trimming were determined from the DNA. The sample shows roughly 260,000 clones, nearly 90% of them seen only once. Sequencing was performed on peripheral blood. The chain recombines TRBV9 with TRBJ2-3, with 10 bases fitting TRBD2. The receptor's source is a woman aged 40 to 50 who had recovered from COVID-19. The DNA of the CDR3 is TGTGCCAGCAGCGGAGATACTAGCGGGAACACAGATACGCAGTATTTT. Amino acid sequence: CASSGDTSGNTDTQYF.